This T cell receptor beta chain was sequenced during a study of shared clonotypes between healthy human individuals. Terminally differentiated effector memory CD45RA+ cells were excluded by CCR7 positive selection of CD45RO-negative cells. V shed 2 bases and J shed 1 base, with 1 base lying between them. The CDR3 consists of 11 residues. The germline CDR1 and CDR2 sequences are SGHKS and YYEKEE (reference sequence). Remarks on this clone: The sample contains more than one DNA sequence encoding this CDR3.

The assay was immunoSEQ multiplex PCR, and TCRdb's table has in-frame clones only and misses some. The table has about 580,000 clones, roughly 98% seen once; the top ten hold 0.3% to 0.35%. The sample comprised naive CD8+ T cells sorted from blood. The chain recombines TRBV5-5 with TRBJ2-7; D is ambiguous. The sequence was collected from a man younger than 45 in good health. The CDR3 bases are TGTGCCAGCAGCTTTTCCTACGAGCAGTACTTC. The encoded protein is CASSFSYEQYF.